Sequencing of this T cell receptor (beta chain) was carried out in a study of OX40 agonist ivuxolimab in advanced cancers. This table comes from immunoSEQ multiplex PCR, and its TCRdb copy is limited to in-frame clones, with some not included. Among about 79,000 clones listed, 85% to 95% were seen once. To note about this clone: Its antigen is undetermined.

Study-wide findings and caveats: Blood T cells, both CD4+ and CD8+, expanded clonally by week 6 at 0.1 to 3.0 mg/kg.

Specimen: CD4+ or CD8+ T cells sorted from blood, collected in a trial of the OX40 agonist ivuxolimab. The receptor's source is an adult with an advanced solid tumor such as melanoma, head and neck, liver or kidney cancer.

The CDR3 DNA follows: TGTGCCAGCGGCGGAGGTTGGACTGGGGCCAACGTCCTGACTTTC. Protein sequence: CASGGGWTGANVLTF. The rearrangement links TRBV2 to TRBJ2-6; tentatively, D is TRBD2 (5 bases). V shed 8 bases and J shed 2 bases, with 13 bases lying between them. Germline assignment: CDR1 SNHLY and CDR2 FYNNEI. The CDR3 totals 15 residues.